The 21 T cell receptor beta chains below were found in one sample sequenced in a study of regulatory T cells in long-lasting Graves disease. As to time point: persistent/refractory GD, antithyroid drugs over 5 years with positive TRAb. PBMCs provided the RNA from which the TCR library was made. Relying on iRepertoire HTBI primers and Arm-PCR of CDR3 regions, the team built TCR beta libraries. TCRdb re-analysed the multiplex PCR reads in MiXCR, keeping a single row per CDR3 protein. The sample holds about 290,000 distinct CDR3 sequences, around 20% seen once. The specimen comprised peripheral blood mononuclear cells (PBMCs), sampled when the disease was refractory, from a patient treated with antithyroid drugs. These TCRs come from a female donor with Graves disease.

This clonotype was counted ten times or more. The V and J genes are TRBV5-1 and TRBJ2-2; TRBD2 matches at 11 bases. The germline V gene encodes CDR1 SGHRS and CDR2 YFSETQ. Trimming at V came to 4 bases and at J to 0 bases, leaving 8 bases not matched to a gene. The CDR3 is 18 amino acids. CDR3 amino acids: CASSVRTSGPANTGELFF. DNA of the CDR3: TGCGCCAGCAGCGTGCGGACTAGCGGGCCCGCGAACACCGGGGAGCTGTTTTTT. The whole variable domain, remainder taken from reference TRBV5-1 and TRBJ2-2, is KAGVTQTPRYLIKTRGQQVTLSCSPISGHRSVSWYQQTPGQGLQFLFEYFSETQRNKGNFPGRFSGRQFSNSRSEMNVSTLELGDSALYLCASSVRTSGPANTGELFFGEGSRLTVL.

This clonotype was observed at least ten times. J is TRBJ2-2 and V is TRBV12-5; tentatively, D is TRBD2 (8 bases). V lost 1 base and J 4 bases, leaving 22 bases between the germline ends. The CDR3 consists of 19 residues. Germline CDR1 reads LGHNT; CDR2 reads FRNRAP. The CDR3 loop is CASGLARGGTAFGTGELFF. The CDR3 coding sequence is TGTGCTAGTGGTTTGGCACGGGGGGGGACAGCCTTTGGCACCGGGGAGCTGTTTTTT.

This clonotype was recorded many times. The chain carries TRBV20-1 and TRBJ2-5, with 9 bases identical to TRBD1. CDR3 size: 14 residues. Germline values: CDR1 DFQATT, CDR2 SNEGSKA (reference sequence). The CDR3, as DNA: TGCAGCGCCGCCTTACAGGGGGCAGGCGAGACCCAGTACTTC. This gives the protein CSAALQGAGETQYF.

This clonotype was detected ten times or more. This chain links TRBV6-2 or TRBV6-3 with TRBJ2-2; TRBD1 aligns across 7 bases. Per the germline V gene, CDR1 is MNHEY and CDR2 is SVGEGT. V gave up 3 bases and J gave up 8 bases; unmatched junction bases: 6. This CDR3 is 14 amino acids long. In nucleotides, the CDR3 is TGTGCCAGCAGTTATAACGCCAGGGGGGGGGAGCTGTTTTTT. As protein: CASSYNARGGELFF.

The chain recombines TRBV6-2 or TRBV6-3 with TRBJ2-2; D is undetermined. CDR1 is MNHEY and CDR2 is SVGEGT in the germline V gene. The CDR3 runs to 15 residues. Trimming left V 8 bases short and J 13 bases short, with 26 bases between. CDR3 in DNA: TGTGCCAGCGAAACAAGGGTCCTTAATACCGAGGTGCTGTTTTTT. Protein: CASETRVLNTEVLFF.

This clonotype was seen many times. The V gene is TRBV6-5, the J gene TRBJ2-7; TRBD1 is a possible D gene (6 bases). Germline V gene lookup returns CDR1 MNHEY and CDR2 SVGAGI. V was cut by 3 bases and J by 0 bases, with 12 bases left in between. This CDR3 spans 15 amino acids. For the CDR3, the DNA is TGTGCCAGCAGTTATGTCGCAGGGGACTCCTACGAGCAGTACTTC. As protein: CASSYVAGDSYEQYF.

The chain carries TRBV4-3 and TRBJ1-6, with no clear D. The CDR3 loop spans 15 amino acids. Germline V gene data show CDR1 as LGHNA and CDR2 as YSLEER. Trimming took off 0 bases at V and 8 bases at J, with 11 bases between the two ends. CDR3 loop: CASSQEARVDSPLHF. The CDR3 DNA follows: TGCGCCAGCAGCCAAGAAGCGAGGGTGGATTCACCCCTCCACTTT.

This clonotype was recorded a few times. The chain has TRBV4-2 and TRBJ1-5; D perhaps matches TRBD1 (5 bases). From germline, CDR1 is LGHNA and CDR2 YNFKEQ. V was clipped by 0 bases and J by 4 bases, with 13 bases between them. The CDR3 sequence is 16 residues long. The CDR3: CASSQDRLQVNQPQHF. The CDR3 DNA sequence: TGTGCCAGCAGCCAAGATCGATTACAGGTTAATCAGCCCCAGCATTTT.

In its sample, this clonotype was seen a few times. J is TRBJ2-1 and V is TRBV11-3; D call uncertain. This CDR3 is built from 12 residues. Germline V gene lookup returns CDR1 SGHNT and CDR2 YENEEA. Trimming cost V 5 bases and J 9 bases, with 11 bases left between them. CDR3 bases: TGTGCCAGCAGCGCTCGTAGAGGTGAGCAGTTCTTC. Protein sequence: CASSARRGEQFF. Combining the CDR3 with reference TRBV11-3 and TRBJ2-1 gives the whole variable domain EAGVVQSPRYKIIEKKQPVAFWCNPISGHNTLYWYLQNLGQGPELLIRYENEEAVDDSQLPKDRFSAERLKGVDSTLKIQPAELGDSAVYLCASSARRGEQFFGPGTRLTVL.

J is TRBJ1-2 and V is TRBV5-6, with D maybe TRBD1 (5 bases). CDR1 is SGHDT, CDR2 YYEEEE, per germline. Deletions cut 5 bases from V and 6 bases from J, with 14 bases between. This CDR3 is 13 amino acids long. This CDR3 reads CASRARGGNGYTF. The CDR3 nucleotides read TGTGCCAGCAGGGCCCGGGGCGGAAATGGCTACACCTTC.

There are many counts of this clonotype. The J gene is TRBJ2-7, the V gene TRBV28; D is perhaps TRBD1 or TRBD2 (5 bases each). V shed 6 bases and J shed 0 bases, with 15 bases lying between them. The CDR3 loop spans 15 amino acids. The germline V gene encodes CDR1 MDHEN and CDR2 SYDVKM. The CDR3, as DNA: TGTGCCAGCAGACGTTCGGCAGGGAGCTCCTACGAGCAGTACTTC. It is translated as CASRRSAGSSYEQYF.

This rearrangement joins TRBV5-5 to TRBJ2-5; D could derive from TRBD1 or TRBD2 (5 bases each). The CDR3 runs to 15 residues. Germline CDR1 reads SGHKS; CDR2 reads YYEKEE (reference sequence). The V and J ends lost 3 bases and 5 bases respectively, with 17 bases between them. CDR3 in amino acids: CASSSTWGSGETQYF. CDR3 sequence (DNA): TGTGCCAGCAGCTCGACGTGGGGGAGTGGGGAGACCCAGTACTTC.

This clonotype was seen repeatedly, ten times or more. The genes are TRBV28 and TRBJ2-7; D not resolved. The CDR3 is made up of 13 amino acids. Germline-derived CDR1 and CDR2 are MDHEN and SYDVKM. Trimming stripped 3 bases from V and 5 bases from J, with 11 bases between. DNA for the CDR3: TGTGCCAGCAGTTTTATAGTCCGTCACGAGCAGTACTTC. The encoded protein is CASSFIVRHEQYF. The full variable domain, rest sourced from reference TRBV28 and TRBJ2-7, is DVKVTQSSRYLVKRTGEKVFLECVQDMDHENMFWYRQDPGLGLRLIYFSYDVKMKEKGDIPEGYSVSREKKERFSLILESASTNQTSMYLCASSFIVRHEQYFGPGTRLTVT.

The genes are TRBV7-9 and TRBJ2-7, with 8 bases fitting TRBD2. The junction had 4 bases not matched to a gene; V was cut back by 0 bases and J by 3 bases. CDR3 size: 15 residues. The germline CDR1 and CDR2 sequences are SEHNR and FQNEAQ (reference sequence). Here the CDR3 reads CASSLALAGRYEQYF. The CDR3 DNA follows: TGTGCCAGCAGCTTAGCTCTAGCGGGCCGCTACGAGCAGTACTTC.

CDR3 region: CASMGAYQPQHF. CDR3 coding DNA: TGTGCCAGCATGGGGGCTTATCAGCCCCAGCATTTT. The chain links TRBV12-3 or TRBV12-4 to TRBJ1-5; D might be TRBD1 (6 bases). V lost 7 bases to trimming and J lost 5 bases, with 9 bases between them. The CDR3 totals 12 residues.

The chain is built from TRBV14 and TRBJ2-1; 7 bases align to TRBD1. Germline-derived CDR1 and CDR2 are SGHDN and FVKESK. There are 15 residues in the CDR3. V trimming: 3 bases; J trimming: 6 bases; junction bases outside the gene matches: 8. The CDR3 sequence: CASSHRQGFGNEQFF. DNA for the CDR3: TGTGCCAGCAGCCATAGACAGGGCTTCGGCAATGAGCAGTTCTTC. The full variable domain, its missing parts supplied by reference TRBV14 and TRBJ2-1, is EAGVTQFPSHSVIEKGQTVTLRCDPISGHDNLYWYRRVMGKEIKFLLHFVKESKQDESGMPNNRFLAERTGGTYSTLKVQPAELEDSGVYFCASSHRQGFGNEQFFGPGTRLTVL.

The chain is built from TRBV10-1 and TRBJ2-5; 10 bases fit TRBD2. The CDR3 has 16 residues. Trimming took 4 bases from V and 2 from J; bases not matched to a gene: 7. The germline V gene has CDR1 WNHNN and CDR2 SYGVQD (reference sequence). The CDR3 DNA follows: TGCGCCAGCAGTGCAGGAACTAGCGGGATTCAAGAGACCCAGTACTTC. Translated: CASSAGTSGIQETQYF.

The table lists this clonotype with many counts. Written as DNA, the CDR3 is TGTGCCAGCAGCCGGGGACAGGGGAGTTCACCCCTCCACTTT. This codes for CASSRGQGSSPLHF. The chain links TRBV7-8 to TRBJ1-6; 10 nucleotides align to TRBD1. The trim removed 5 bases at V and 9 bases at J, leaving 4 bases unmatched. Germline V gene sequence: CDR1 SGHVS, CDR2 FQNEAQ. The CDR3 sequence is 14 residues long.

This chain joins TRBV3-1 and TRBJ1-5; D gene ambiguous. Trimming removed 2 bases from V and 4 bases from J, with 12 bases in between. Germline assignment: CDR1 LGHDT and CDR2 YNNKEL (reference sequence). The CDR3 covers 15 residues. CDR3 DNA sequence: TGTGCCAGCAGCCAATTCGTAAGTAATAATCAGCCCCAGCATTTT. The encoded protein is CASSQFVSNNQPQHF.

This clonotype has a count of ten or more. The rearrangement uses TRBV3-1 and TRBJ1-2; 7 positions agree with TRBD1. This CDR3 contains 11 residues. Germline loops: CDR1 LGHDT, CDR2 YNNKEL (reference sequence). After removal of 6 bases from V and 8 bases from J, the junction contained 3 bases not matched to a gene. The CDR3 DNA follows: TGTGCCAGCAGTCACAGGGGAGGCTACACCTTC. It yields the protein CASSHRGGYTF. Based on the CDR3 plus reference TRBV3-1 and TRBJ1-2, the full variable domain is DTAVSQTPKYLVTQMGNDKSIKCEQNLGHDTMYWYKQDSKKFLKIMFSYNNKELIINETVPNRFSPKSPDKAHLNLHINSLELGDSAVYFCASSHRGGYTFGSGTRLTVV.

This clonotype was seen at least ten times. The chain has TRBV11-2 and TRBJ1-1, with TRBD1 matching 7 bases. The CDR3 consists of 15 residues. Germline CDR1 and CDR2: SGHAT and FQNNGV. The trim removed 1 base at V and 6 bases at J, leaving 8 bases unmatched. CDR3 sequence reads: CASSLGDRVGPEAFF. The CDR3 nucleotides read TGTGCCAGCAGCTTAGGAGACAGGGTCGGGCCTGAAGCTTTCTTT. The entire variable domain, with the rest obtained from reference TRBV11-2 and TRBJ1-1, is as follows: EAGVAQSPRYKIIEKRQSVAFWCNPISGHATLYWYQQILGQGPKLLIQFQNNGVVDDSQLPKDRFSAERLKGVDSTLKIQPAKLEDSAVYLCASSLGDRVGPEAFFGQGTRLTVV.